Below are 26 T cell receptor beta chains sequenced from a single sample in a study of early T cells in non-severe SARS-CoV-2 infection. From the 5' RACE reads, TCRdb called clonotypes with MiXCR, one entry per CDR3 protein. The sample lists approximately 83,000 distinct CDR3 sequences, around 15% occurring once. The specimen sequenced was whole blood. Receptors originate from an adult who was a healthcare worker with PCR-confirmed SARS-CoV-2 infection or an uninfected control (not recorded which).

This clonotype occurred once. This chain joins TRBV20-1 and TRBJ2-1; a weak D match, TRBD1 (7 bases). CDR3 length: 12 residues. The V and J ends lost 7 bases and 7 bases respectively, with 14 bases between them. Germline V gene lookup returns CDR1 DFQATT and CDR2 SNEGSKA (reference sequence). The CDR3 loop is CSGVEGANEQFF. CDR3 sequence (DNA): TGCAGTGGAGTGGAGGGGGCAAATGAGCAGTTCTTC.

This clonotype appeared a few times. The chain links TRBV6-5 to TRBJ2-7, with a possible D match to TRBD2 (6 bases). Germline values: CDR1 MNHEY, CDR2 SVGAGI. V was trimmed by 6 bases and J by 0 bases, leaving 15 bases between them. This CDR3 contains 15 residues. CDR3 nucleotide sequence: TGTGCCAGCAGGCCCCGGAGGGGTCCCTCCTACGAGCAGTACTTC. The encoded protein is CASRPRRGPSYEQYF.

In this sample, this clonotype turned up many times. The chain employs TRBV14 and TRBJ2-1, with 8 bases identical to TRBD1. In germline, CDR1 is SGHDN, CDR2 FVKESK. The CDR3 spans 15 residues. The V and J ends lost 4 bases and 1 base, in that order; junction bases with no gene match: 3. The CDR3 region has the DNA TGTGCCAGCAGCCGACGGACAGGGTCCTACAATGAGCAGTTCTTC. This codes for CASSRRTGSYNEQFF.

This clonotype came up a few times. This sequence joins TRBV6-5 and TRBJ2-4; D gene ambiguous. Per the germline V gene, CDR1 is MNHEY and CDR2 is SVGAGI. Trimming removed 6 bases at V and 9 bases at J, with 9 bases between. CDR3 size: 11 residues. The CDR3 DNA follows: TGTGCCAGCAGCGGAGACACCATTCAGTACTTC. It specifies CASSGDTIQYF.

As DNA, the CDR3 is TGTGCCAGCAGCTGGGGAGGGAGGGAAGAGACCCAGTACTTC. The encoded protein is CASSWGGREETQYF. The chain carries TRBV7-2 and TRBJ2-5; 7 bases agree with TRBD2. V trimming: 4 bases; J trimming: 3 bases; junction bases outside the gene matches: 5. The germline V gene encodes CDR1 SGHTA and CDR2 FQGNSA. The CDR3 spans 14 residues.

This sequence joins TRBV6-5 and TRBJ2-6; D unresolved. V gave up 8 bases and J gave up 0 bases, with 14 bases separating them. This CDR3 is 16 amino acids long. Germline assignment: CDR1 MNHEY and CDR2 SVGAGI. As DNA, the CDR3 is TGTGCCAGCTTCACCGGACGGAGCTCTGGGGCCAACGTCCTGACTTTC. Protein sequence: CASFTGRSSGANVLTF.

This clonotype was detected a few times. The chain links TRBV28 to TRBJ1-6, with TRBD1 matching 7 bases. The trim removed 6 bases at V and 9 bases at J, leaving 17 bases unmatched. CDR1 and CDR2 from the germline V gene are MDHEN and SYDVKM. The length of the CDR3 is 17 residues. The CDR3 loop is CASSSPLPGQSFSPLHF. The CDR3 DNA sequence: TGTGCCAGCAGCTCTCCCCTCCCGGGACAGTCTTTTTCACCCCTCCACTTT.

This clonotype is classed as medium-sized. This chain connects TRBV20-1 to TRBJ2-3; TRBD2 matches 10 bases. The CDR3 totals 14 residues. Trimming took 5 bases from V and 4 from J; bases not matched to a gene: 6. Germline lookup yields CDR1 DFQATT and CDR2 SNEGSKA (reference sequence). Written as DNA, the CDR3 is TGCAGTGCTGCAAGCGGGGGGGCCGCAGATACGCAGTATTTT. Translating it yields CSAASGGAADTQYF.

V and J are TRBV5-1 and TRBJ2-3; maybe TRBD2 (5 bases). CDR3 size: 14 residues. Trimming cost V 0 bases and J 6 bases, with 11 bases left between them. CDR1 and CDR2 (germline): SGHRS, YFSETQ. CDR3 in DNA: TGCGCCAGCAGCTTGGGCGGGCTTTTGGATACGCAGTATTTT. This translates into CASSLGGLLDTQYF.

This clonotype was seen a handful of times. V gene TRBV7-2 combines with J gene TRBJ2-3; no firm D call. This CDR3 comprises 15 residues. V lost 5 bases and J 0 bases, leaving 12 bases between the germline ends. The germline gives CDR1 SGHTA, CDR2 FQGNSA. The CDR3 nucleotides read TGTGCCAGCAGCCCCTCCGTAGTTAGCACAGATACGCAGTATTTT. Translated, it gives CASSPSVVSTDTQYF.

The chain is built from TRBV10-3 and TRBJ2-2; no reliable D call. Germline CDR1 reads ENHRY; CDR2 reads SYGVKD. The CDR3 covers 14 residues. Trimming pared 10 bases from V and 4 bases from J, leaving 16 bases between. CDR3 sequence (DNA): TGTGCCACCAATCGGTTTGGGGTCACCGGGGAGCTGTTTTTT. It is translated as CATNRFGVTGELFF.

This clonotype appeared a few times. This chain links TRBV19 with TRBJ1-2, with TRBD1 as a possible D gene (5 bases). The CDR3 loop spans 15 amino acids. Between the trimmed V and J ends, which lost 7 bases and 5 bases, there was a span of 20 bases. The germline V gene encodes CDR1 LNHDA and CDR2 SQIVND (reference sequence). CDR3 coding DNA: TGTGCCAGTACCATTATCGGGGACTACCCATATGGCTACACCTTC. This gives the protein CASTIIGDYPYGYTF.

A few counts support this clonotype. J is TRBJ1-4 and V is TRBV20-1; 8 bases agree with TRBD1. The CDR3 is made up of 14 amino acids. CDR1 and CDR2 (germline): DFQATT, SNEGSKA (reference sequence). Trimming removed 2 bases from V and 10 bases from J; junction bases left unmatched: 9. The DNA of the CDR3 is TGCAGTGCTAGACAGACAGGGGATCGGGGAAAACTGTTTTTT. It specifies CSARQTGDRGKLFF.

The chain employs TRBV4-1 and TRBJ1-2; possibly TRBD1 for D (5 bases). Trimming left V 6 bases short and J 0 bases short, with 23 bases between. There are 18 residues in the CDR3. Germline assignment: CDR1 MGHRA and CDR2 YSYEKL. CDR3 nucleotides: TGCGCCAGCAGTCTTTCTACCGGGACCGAGAAAGCTAACTATGGCTACACCTTC. Translating gives CASSLSTGTEKANYGYTF.

Details on this clonotype: A much larger clonotype is one base distant, so this may be a read error. The V and J genes are TRBV5-6 and TRBJ1-1, with D possibly being TRBD1 (5 bases). CDR3 size: 14 residues. Germline loops: CDR1 SGHDT, CDR2 YYEEEE. CDR3 residues: CASSLAGLNTEAYF. The CDR3 coding sequence is TGTGCCAGCAGCTTGGCAGGGTTGAACACTGAAGCTTACTTT. Variable domain in full (rest from reference TRBV5-6 and TRBJ1-1): DAGVTQSPTHLIKTRGQQVTLRCSPKSGHDTVSWYQQALGQGPQFIFQYYEEEERQRGNFPDRFSGHQFPNYSSELNVNALLLGDSALYLCASSLAGLNTEAYFGQGTRLTVV.

This clonotype was counted a few times. The rearrangement joins TRBV5-4 to TRBJ2-5; TRBD2 agrees at 10 bases. The CDR3 length is 16 residues. CDR1 SGHNT and CDR2 YYREEE come from the germline V gene (reference sequence). Unmatched junction bases numbered 9, after V lost 5 bases and J lost 2 bases. Written as DNA, the CDR3 is TGTGCCAGCAGTGGCGAACTAGCGGGGCTTCAAGAGACCCAGTACTTC. Its protein is CASSGELAGLQETQYF.

The rearrangement links TRBV12-3 or TRBV12-4 to TRBJ1-6, with a possible D match to TRBD1 (5 bases). V gave up 6 bases and J gave up 4 bases, with 10 bases separating them. There are 14 residues in the CDR3. The CDR3 region has the DNA TGTGCCAGCAGCCCTCGGGGGTATAATTCACCCCTCCACTTT. Its translation is CASSPRGYNSPLHF.

This clonotype was recorded many times. The J gene is TRBJ1-1, the V gene TRBV12-3 or TRBV12-4; 9 nucleotides align to TRBD1. The CDR3 has 14 amino acids. V dropped 6 bases and J dropped 10; count of bases not matched to a gene: 12. The CDR3 region has the DNA TGTGCCAGCAGGCTACAGGGGGCGCATGGGGGAGCTTTCTTT. Amino acids: CASRLQGAHGGAFF.

V gene TRBV10-3 combines with J gene TRBJ1-4; D is possibly TRBD1 (5 bases). Germline V gene data show CDR1 as ENHRY and CDR2 as SYGVKD. V lost 11 bases and J lost 0, with 10 bases in between. The CDR3 runs to 13 residues. CDR3 amino acids: CASRGSTNEKLFF. The CDR3 region has the DNA TGTGCCTCCCGGGGGTCAACTAATGAAAAACTGTTTTTT.

This chain joins TRBV7-2 and TRBJ2-1; D is tentatively TRBD1 or TRBD2 (5 bases each). The V end lost 7 bases, the J end lost 12 bases, and 25 bases lay between the germline ends. The germline CDR1 and CDR2 sequences are SGHTA and FQGNSA. The CDR3 extends over 15 amino acids. CDR3 nucleotides: TGTGCCAGCACCCGAGTCCGGGACCCGGCGAAATCGCAGTTCTTC. Encoded protein: CASTRVRDPAKSQFF.

The chain combines TRBV18 with TRBJ1-1; TRBD1 agrees at 7 bases. V was pared by 3 bases and J by 4 bases, with 8 bases of the junction left unmatched. This CDR3 is 15 amino acids long. Looked up from germline, CDR1 is KGHSH and CDR2 is LQKENI. CDR3 sequence (DNA): TGTGCCAGCTCACCCCACAGGGGAATGGGCACTGAAGCTTTCTTT. This gives the protein CASSPHRGMGTEAFF.

This clonotype showed up just a few times. V and J are TRBV5-5 and TRBJ2-3; the match to TRBD2 covers 8 bases. Germline V gene sequence: CDR1 SGHKS, CDR2 YYEKEE (reference sequence). Germline trimming cut 4 bases from V and 1 base from J; bases unmatched to any gene: 5. The CDR3 runs to 15 residues. CDR3 DNA: TGTGCCAGCAGCCTGACTAGCGAGGGCACAGATACGCAGTATTTT. As protein: CASSLTSEGTDTQYF.

The V and J genes are TRBV7-3 and TRBJ2-2, with 9 nucleotides matching TRBD1. The germline gives CDR1 SGHTA, CDR2 FQGTGA. This CDR3 spans 18 amino acids. V shed 5 bases and J 0 bases; nucleotides not matched to a gene: 10. CDR3 bases: TGTGCCAGCAGCCGCCGCCCCCGGACAGGGGCGAACACCGGGGAGCTGTTTTTT. As protein: CASSRRPRTGANTGELFF.

At least ten counts were recorded for this clonotype. V gene TRBV6-6 combines with J gene TRBJ1-5; D is unclear. The germline V gene encodes CDR1 MNHNY and CDR2 SVGAGI (reference sequence). This CDR3 has 14 amino acids. Trimming cost V 2 bases and J 0 bases, with 5 bases left between them. CDR3 DNA sequence: TGTGCCAGCAGTTACAGCAATAGCAATCAGCCCCAGCATTTT. Protein sequence: CASSYSNSNQPQHF.

The chain joins TRBV18 to TRBJ2-7; tentative D call: TRBD1 (6 bases). CDR1 and CDR2 (germline): KGHSH, LQKENI. With 1 base removed from V and 5 bases from J, the gap between germline ends came to 18 bases. This CDR3 contains 16 residues. The CDR3 DNA reads as TGTGCCAGCTCACCACTCAGTGCAGGGGCTAATCACGAGCAGTACTTC. Translated: CASSPLSAGANHEQYF.

This clonotype was observed a few times. V gene TRBV20-1 combines with J gene TRBJ2-5; D tentatively fits TRBD1 or TRBD2 (5 bases each). This CDR3 contains 11 residues. Germline V gives CDR1 DFQATT, CDR2 SNEGSKA (reference sequence). Between the trimmed V and J ends, which lost 4 bases and 4 bases, there was a span of 7 bases. CDR3 sequence: CSATRGETQYF. CDR3 DNA sequence: TGCAGTGCTACGAGGGGAGAGACCCAGTACTTC.